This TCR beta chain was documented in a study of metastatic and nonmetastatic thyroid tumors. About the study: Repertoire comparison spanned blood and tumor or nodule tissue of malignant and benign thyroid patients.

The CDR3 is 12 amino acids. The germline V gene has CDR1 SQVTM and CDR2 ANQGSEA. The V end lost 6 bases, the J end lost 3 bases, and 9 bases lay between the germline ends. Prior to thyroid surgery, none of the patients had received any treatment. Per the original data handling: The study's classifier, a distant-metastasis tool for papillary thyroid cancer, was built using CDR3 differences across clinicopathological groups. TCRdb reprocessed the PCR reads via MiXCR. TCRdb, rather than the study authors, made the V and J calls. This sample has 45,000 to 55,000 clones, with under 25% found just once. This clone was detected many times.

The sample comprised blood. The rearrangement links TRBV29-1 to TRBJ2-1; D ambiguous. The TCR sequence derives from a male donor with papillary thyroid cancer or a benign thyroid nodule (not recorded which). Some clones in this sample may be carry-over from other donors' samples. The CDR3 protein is CSVSSFYNEQFF. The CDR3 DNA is TGCAGCGTGTCCTCCTTCTACAATGAGCAGTTCTTC.